These 21 T cell receptor beta chains were all obtained from the same sample, sequenced in a study of cytomegalovirus exposure and HLA in healthy donors. Primers: 60 Vbeta forward and 13 Jbeta reverse. Profiling relied on immunoSEQ multiplex PCR, and the TCRdb table lists in-frame clones only, not all of them. The table lists 120,000 or so clones, about 80% of them singletons. The specimen was PBMCs. These receptors were taken from a young man in good health and CMV-seronegative.

The chain joins TRBV11-3 to TRBJ2-3; 15 bases map to TRBD2. In germline, CDR1 is SGHNT, CDR2 YENEEA. After removal of 4 bases from V and 10 bases from J, the junction contained 6 bases not matched to a gene. The CDR3 spans 15 residues. The CDR3 DNA follows: TGTGCCAGCAGCTCGGGACTAGCGGGGGGAAAGGCGCAGTATTTT. Its protein is CASSSGLAGGKAQYF.

This chain links TRBV28 with TRBJ2-5, with a possible D match to TRBD2 (6 bases). Trimming left V 1 base short and J 7 bases short, with 13 bases between. This CDR3 spans 14 amino acids. Germline-derived CDR1 and CDR2 are MDHEN and SYDVKM. For the CDR3, the DNA is TGTGCCAGCAGTTTATCGACTAGTAGGGGGACCCAGTACTTC. Protein: CASSLSTSRGTQYF.

Only a few counts were recorded for this clone. This chain uses TRBV15 with TRBJ1-2; D not resolved. Per the germline V gene, CDR1 is LNHNV and CDR2 is YYDKDF (reference sequence). The V and J ends lost 0 bases and 4 bases respectively, with 12 bases between them. There are 15 residues in the CDR3. CDR3 sequence (DNA): TGTGCCACCAGCAGAGATTGGGAGACCTCCTATGGCTACACCTTC. Protein: CATSRDWETSYGYTF.

The CDR3 is CASSEGPGDNNSPLHF. The CDR3 bases are TGTGCCAGCAGCGAGGGGCCCGGGGACAATAATTCACCCCTCCACTTT. The chain has TRBV9 and TRBJ1-6; a weak D match, TRBD1 (6 bases). The CDR3 length is 16 residues. The ends were cut back, 3 bases at V and 5 bases at J, with 15 bases in the middle. Germline lookup yields CDR1 SGDLS and CDR2 YYNGEE.

This sequence joins TRBV11-2 and TRBJ1-2; 11 bases map to TRBD1. CDR3 size: 15 residues. The trim removed 5 bases at V and 4 bases at J, leaving 6 bases unmatched. CDR1 SGHAT and CDR2 FQNNGV come from the germline V gene. The CDR3 region has the DNA TGTGCCAGCAGCGACGGACAGGGGGCGGTCTATGGCTACACCTTC. It encodes CASSDGQGAVYGYTF.

The chain has TRBV6-1 and TRBJ2-1; D is unclear. V gave up 3 bases and J gave up 7 bases, with 16 bases separating them. The CDR3 sequence is 15 residues long. Germline lookup yields CDR1 MNHNS and CDR2 SASEGT. The CDR3 spells CASSDRYPLRNEQFF. The CDR3 nucleotides are TGTGCCAGCAGTGATAGATATCCCCTTAGAAATGAGCAGTTCTTC.

The gene calls are TRBV19 and TRBJ1-3; D not resolved. Germline CDR1 reads LNHDA; CDR2 reads SQIVND (reference sequence). The CDR3 is 14 residues long. V shed 0 bases and J shed 9 bases, with 12 bases lying between them. Here the CDR3 DNA reads TGTGCCAGTAGTATAGAAGCGTTCGACGGCACCATATATTTT. It is translated as CASSIEAFDGTIYF.

This clone has just a few counts. The chain is built from TRBV7-8 and TRBJ2-1, with TRBD1 matching 8 bases. The CDR3 contains 16 residues. V lost 2 bases and J lost 1; bases outside the gene matches: 4. Germline V gives CDR1 SGHVS, CDR2 FQNEAQ. In nucleotides, the CDR3 is TGTGCCAGCAGCTTACCTGGACAGGGTTCCTACAATGAGCAGTTCTTC. Translated: CASSLPGQGSYNEQFF. The full variable domain, with the rest looked up from reference TRBV7-8 and TRBJ2-1, is GAGVSQSPRYKVAKRGQDVALRCDPISGHVSLFWYQQALGQGPEFLTYFQNEAQLDKSGLPSDRFFAERPEGSVSTLKIQRTQQEDSAVYLCASSLPGQGSYNEQFFGPGTRLTVL.

The chain links TRBV4-1 to TRBJ1-2; D call uncertain. V was pared by 1 base and J by 4 bases, with 10 bases between. Germline CDR1 is MGHRA and CDR2 is YSYEKL. CDR3 length: 14 residues. CDR3 loop: CASSQGGSGYGYTF. In nucleotides, the CDR3 is TGCGCCAGCAGCCAAGGAGGTAGCGGCTATGGCTACACCTTC.

The chain links TRBV7-9 to TRBJ2-1, with D perhaps matching TRBD1 (6 bases). This CDR3 region has 14 residues. Germline CDR1 is SEHNR and CDR2 is FQNEAQ (reference sequence). Trimming removed 1 base from V and 6 bases from J, with 10 bases in between. CDR3 sequence (DNA): TGTGCCAGCAGCTTAGACATAGGGGGCAATGAGCAGTTCTTC. This gives the protein CASSLDIGGNEQFF.

The chain carries TRBV18 and TRBJ2-1, with D uncertain. The CDR3 has 13 amino acids. Trimming removed 3 bases from V and 9 bases from J, with 12 bases in between. CDR1 is KGHSH, CDR2 LQKENI, per germline. This chain's CDR3 is CASSPSGYSEQFF. CDR3 coding DNA: TGTGCCAGCTCACCGTCGGGTTATAGTGAGCAGTTCTTC.

The chain combines TRBV7-8 with TRBJ2-1; 13 bases line up with TRBD2. This CDR3 contains 16 residues. V dropped 6 bases and J dropped 8; count of bases not matched to a gene: 10. CDR1 and CDR2 (germline): SGHVS, FQNEAQ. The CDR3 nucleotides read TGTGCCAGCAGGGGGTTACTAGCGGGGGGGCCGGATGAGCAGTTCTTC. This encodes CASRGLLAGGPDEQFF.

This clone was seen once. The V and J genes are TRBV29-1 and TRBJ1-2, with 8 nucleotides matching TRBD1. Germline V gene data show CDR1 as SQVTM and CDR2 as ANQGSEA. This CDR3 contains 13 residues. The junction had 8 bases not matched to a gene; V was cut back by 6 bases and J by 5 bases. CDR3 sequence reads: CSVSTGGGYGYTF. CDR3 DNA sequence: TGCAGCGTCTCTACAGGGGGAGGTTATGGCTACACCTTC.

The gene calls are TRBV11-2 and TRBJ1-4, with D possibly TRBD1 on 5 matching bases. This CDR3 is built from 15 residues. V was trimmed by 4 bases and J by 7 bases, leaving 16 bases between them. Germline V CDR1 and CDR2: SGHAT, FQNNGV. The CDR3 loop is CASSSLGGWAEKLFF. For the CDR3, the DNA is TGTGCCAGCAGCTCTCTCGGGGGATGGGCTGAAAAACTGTTTTTT.

J is TRBJ1-2 and V is TRBV19, with TRBD1 identical over 7 bases. This CDR3 has 16 residues. The trim removed 4 bases at V and 7 bases at J, leaving 15 bases unmatched. CDR1 and CDR2 from the germline V gene are LNHDA and SQIVND (reference sequence). Here the CDR3 DNA reads TGTGCCAGTAGTACCCGAACATATGACAGGGCATCTGGCTACACCTTC. Translation: CASSTRTYDRASGYTF.

This clone was observed a few times. The chain carries TRBV27 and TRBJ2-7; possibly TRBD1 for D (5 bases). Germline-derived CDR1 and CDR2 are MNHEY and SMNVEV (reference sequence). The CDR3 extends over 14 amino acids. V was shortened by 5 bases and J by 1 base, with 12 bases between the two germline ends. CDR3 region: CASSKTAQSYEQYF. The CDR3 nucleotides are TGTGCCAGCAGTAAGACAGCTCAATCCTACGAGCAGTACTTC.

This chain joins TRBV6-1 and TRBJ1-3; D not certain. Trimming pared 4 bases from V and 0 bases from J, leaving 7 bases between. CDR3 length equals 14 residues. Per the germline V gene, CDR1 is MNHNS and CDR2 is SASEGT. DNA of the CDR3: TGTGCCAGCAGTGTACCGAGCTCTGGAAACACCATATATTTT. This translates into CASSVPSSGNTIYF.

The chain has TRBV15 and TRBJ2-1; 8 positions agree with TRBD2. Unmatched junction bases numbered 3, after V lost 5 bases and J lost 3 bases. CDR1 and CDR2 from the germline V gene are LNHNV and YYDKDF (reference sequence). The CDR3 length is 14 residues. In nucleotides, the CDR3 is TGTGCCACCAGCTCGAGCGGGAGCTACAATGAGCAGTTCTTC. Its translation: CATSSSGSYNEQFF.

This sequence joins TRBV2 and TRBJ2-7; D perhaps matches TRBD1 (6 bases). The V end lost 6 bases, the J end lost 5 bases, and 17 bases lay between the germline ends. The CDR3 runs to 14 residues. Germline V gene lookup returns CDR1 SNHLY and CDR2 FYNNEI. CDR3 DNA: TGTGCCAGCAGGGCAAGGGGGAGTGGGAACGAGCAGTACTTC. Protein product: CASRARGSGNEQYF.

This clone was observed a handful of times. The chain has TRBV6-6 and TRBJ2-2, with TRBD1 as a possible D gene (5 bases). The V and J ends lost 8 bases and 2 bases respectively, with 12 bases between them. This CDR3 is 14 amino acids long. CDR1 is MNHNY and CDR2 is SVGAGI in the germline V gene (reference sequence). As DNA, the CDR3 is TGTGCCAGCTTGCGGACACTAAACACCGGGGAGCTGTTTTTT. This codes for CASLRTLNTGELFF.

This clone was seen only a few times. The chain couples TRBV6-5 to TRBJ1-1; D is possibly TRBD1 (5 bases). Germline V CDR1 and CDR2: MNHEY, SVGAGI. Trimming shortened V by 5 bases and J by 3 bases, and 10 bases separated the two germline ends. This CDR3 has 13 residues. The CDR3 DNA is TGTGCCAGCAGTACGACAGTCTACACTGAAGCTTTCTTT. The encoded protein is CASSTTVYTEAFF.